A selection of T cell receptor beta chains follows, all from one sample in a study of T cells in localized non-small cell lung cancer. The method was immunoSEQ multiplex PCR; TCRdb's version includes in-frame clones alone and lacks a portion of them. The sample has tens of thousands of clones; 84% are singletons. This specimen was peripheral blood, taken before any cancer treatment. Receptor source: a man between 40 and 75 years old with stage I lung adenocarcinoma. Each CDR3 is given with its conserved first and last residue. The D gene is left open where the match is weak. Clone size is stated in some rows and not others, as once, few, many or a class when expanded.

TRBJ1-4	NA	NA	TRBV7-9	TGTGCCAGCAGCTTAGGGGCACAGGGCCATAATGAAAAACTGTTTTTT	CASSLGAQGHNEKLFF
TRBJ2-3	once	NA	TRBV7-9	TGTGCCAGCAGCTTCCAAACGGGGGTGGTAGATACGCAGTATTTT	CASSFQTGVVDTQYF
TRBJ2-5	NA	TRBD1	TRBV7-8	TGTGCCAGCAGCCCGTCAGCCGGGACAGCACAAGAGACCCAGTACTTC	CASSPSAGTAQETQYF
TRBJ2-7	NA	NA	TRBV5-5	TGTGCCAGCAGCTTGGGAACAGGGTCCCACTACGAGCAGTACTTC	CASSLGTGSHYEQYF
TRBJ2-1	NA	NA	TRBV6-1	TGTGCCAGCAGTGAGGGGACAAACTACAATGAGCAGTTCTTC	CASSEGTNYNEQFF
TRBJ2-5	NA	TRBD1	TRBV29-1	TGCAGCGTTGTTTTCTTTACAGGGGGCCAAGAGACCCAGTACTTC	CSVVFFTGGQETQYF
TRBJ2-1	NA	TRBD2	TRBV5-1	TGCGCCAGCAGCTCCGGACTAGTTCTTTACAATGAGCAGTTCTTC	CASSSGLVLYNEQFF
TRBJ1-6	few	NA	TRBV2	TGTGCCAGCAGTGTCCGACAAAATAATTCACCCCTCCACTTT	CASSVRQNNSPLHF
TRBJ2-5	NA	NA	TRBV7-8	TGTGCCAGCACCCCTGTGAAGGGGAGAGAGACCCAGTACTTC	CASTPVKGRETQYF
TRBJ1-2	NA	NA	TRBV4-1	TGCGCCAGCAGCCAAGTAGGAGGTGTATCTAACTATGGCTACACCTTC	CASSQVGGVSNYGYTF
TRBJ1-6	NA	NA	TRBV18	TGTGCCAGCTCACCACCAGGCAGGGCCCAGAATTCACCCCTCCACTTT	CASSPPGRAQNSPLHF
TRBJ2-7	NA	TRBD2	TRBV11-2	TGTGCCAGCAGCTCGACTAGCGAGGCAACCTACGAGCAGTACTTC	CASSSTSEATYEQYF
TRBJ2-7	NA	TRBD2	TRBV7-3	TGTGCCAGCAGCTTAGAGGCAGCGGGAGCCTACGAGCAGTACTTC	CASSLEAAGAYEQYF
TRBJ2-3	NA	NA	TRBV5-1	TGCGCCAGCAGCTTGGGGGGGCCCCCCGATACGCAGTATTTT	CASSLGGPPDTQYF
TRBJ1-1	NA	NA	TRBV5-1	TGCGCCAGCAGCTTGCTCTTGGGGAACACTGAAGCTTTCTTT	CASSLLLGNTEAFF
TRBJ2-1	NA	TRBD2	TRBV5-6	TGTGCCAGCAGCATGCTAGCGGGAGGCCCAGGCGACAATGAGCAGTTCTTC	CASSMLAGGPGDNEQFF
TRBJ2-1	NA	NA	TRBV6-1	TGTGCCATCGGGTCGGCCGGGGGTTACAATGAGCAGTTCTTC	CAIGSAGGYNEQFF
TRBJ2-1	NA	NA	TRBV7-6	TGTGCCAGCAGCTTAGCGCAATGGGGGTGGGGTAATGAGCAGTTCTTC	CASSLAQWGWGNEQFF
TRBJ2-1	NA	NA	TRBV11-3	TGTGCCAGCAGCCTAGACTCGGGCCTGGGCGAGCAGTTCTTC	CASSLDSGLGEQFF
TRBJ1-5	few	NA	TRBV7-2	TGTGCCAGCAGCTTACAATCCAGCAATCAGCCCCAGCATTTT	CASSLQSSNQPQHF
TRBJ2-7	NA	NA	TRBV7-2	TGTGCCAGCAGCTTGGATAGAGGCTCCTACGAGCAGTACTTC	CASSLDRGSYEQYF
TRBJ2-7	NA	NA	TRBV2	TGTGCCAGCAGTGACGAGTACGGATCGAACTACGAGCAGTACTTC	CASSDEYGSNYEQYF
TRBJ1-5	NA	NA	TRBV4-1	TGCGCCAGCAGCCAAGGTCGACTGGGTCTTCCTTATCAGCCCCAGCATTTT	CASSQGRLGLPYQPQHF
TRBJ1-1	few	NA	TRBV13	TGTGCCAGCAGCCTCCTTAACACTGAAGCTTTCTTT	CASSLLNTEAFF
TRBJ2-5	once	NA	TRBV6-5	TGTGCCAGCAGTTATAACCCTGAGCGGGTGCAAGAGACCCAGTACTTC	CASSYNPERVQETQYF
TRBJ1-5	NA	TRBD1	TRBV5-6	TGTGCCAGCAGCTTCTTGGACAGGGAGGATCAGCCCCAGCATTTT	CASSFLDREDQPQHF
TRBJ2-3	NA	NA	TRBV7-6	TGTGCCAGCAGCTTAGAGGCAGATACGCAGTATTTT	CASSLEADTQYF
TRBJ1-2	NA	TRBD1	TRBV11-3	TGTGCCAGCAGCTTCCGACAGGGGCCTATCTATGGCTACACCTTC	CASSFRQGPIYGYTF
TRBJ1-1	NA	NA	TRBV27	TGTGTCAGCAGTCCGCTCGGCGCGGACACTGAAGCTTTCTTT	CVSSPLGADTEAFF
TRBJ2-1	NA	TRBD2	TRBV18	TGTGCCAGCTCACTGCAAGGACTAGCGGGAGGCAATGAGCAGTTCTTC	CASSLQGLAGGNEQFF
TRBJ2-3	few	NA	TRBV7-2	TGTGCCAGCAGCCGGAGTCGCGGCACAGATACGCAGTATTTT	CASSRSRGTDTQYF
TRBJ2-2	NA	TRBD1	TRBV19	TGTGCCAGTACCGCGACAGGGTCAGCCGGGGAGCTGTTTTTT	CASTATGSAGELFF
TRBJ2-3	once	NA	TRBV5-1	TGCGCCAGCAGCTTGGTTGGGGATACGCAGTATTTT	CASSLVGDTQYF
TRBJ1-5	NA	TRBD1	TRBV19	TGTGCCAGTACGAGGGGGCAACAGCCCCAGCATTTT	CASTRGQQPQHF
TRBJ1-1	NA	NA	TRBV5-1	TGCGCCAGCAGCAAGGACGGGATGAACACTGAAGCTTTCTTT	CASSKDGMNTEAFF
TRBJ1-2	NA	TRBD1	TRBV4-3	TGCGCCAGCAGCCTTACCGACAGGGAGGGCTATGGCTACACCTTC	CASSLTDREGYGYTF
TRBJ2-1	NA	TRBD2	TRBV12-5	TGTGCTAGTGCCTTACTAGCGGGAGGGCCAAACAATGAGCAGTTCTTC	CASALLAGGPNNEQFF
TRBJ1-3	NA	NA	TRBV11-2	TGTGCCAGCAGCTCGGACACCTGGGCAGCCCCTGGAAACACCATATATTTT	CASSSDTWAAPGNTIYF
TRBJ2-1	NA	NA	TRBV19	TGTGCCAGTAGAGAAGGGAGGGGGGGGCAAGTTGATGAGCAGTTCTTC	CASREGRGGQVDEQFF
TRBJ2-1	NA	TRBD2	TRBV9	TGTGCCAGCAGCCCAACTAGCGGGGGTTTCGATGAGCAGTTCTTC	CASSPTSGGFDEQFF
TRBJ2-2	NA	NA	TRBV30	TGTGCCTGGAGTGTAGGTTTCAGCACCGGGGAGCTGTTTTTT	CAWSVGFSTGELFF
TRBJ2-5	NA	NA	TRBV5-1	TGCGCCAGCCGGACGGGCGGTCGAGGAGAGACCCAGTACTTC	CASRTGGRGETQYF
TRBJ2-3	NA	NA	TRBV5-1	TGCGCCAGCAGCTTGGCCGCCGGGACTAGCACAGATACGCAGTATTTT	CASSLAAGTSTDTQYF
TRBJ2-2	NA	NA	TRBV10-3	TGTGCCATCAGTGAGCAGGGTCCCGGGGAGCTGTTTTTT	CAISEQGPGELFF